The present T cell receptor (beta chain) was sequenced within a study of CD8 T cells in Susac syndrome. CD8+ and CD4+ T cells circulating in blood were sequenced for TCR beta. Age- and sex-matched healthy donors served as the control group. In contrast to the negatively isolated CD8+ and CD4+ T cells, TEMRA cells were FACS-enriched. CDR3 length: 14 residues. V gave up 5 bases and J gave up 1 base, with 11 bases separating them. RNA was extracted with the RNeasy kit, and a quantity of roughly 0.45 to 1 ug was reverse transcribed using random hexamers. Multiplex immunoSEQ PCR targeted 54 Vbeta and 13 Jbeta TCR beta segments. TCRdb redid the calling of the immunoSEQ multiplex PCR reads with MiXCR, one entry per CDR3 protein. The data hold 45,000 to 55,000 distinct CDR3 sequences, with approximately 94% observed a single time.

The sequence was collected from a human donor in good health. V usage is TRBV12-3 or TRBV12-4 and J usage is TRBJ2-5; D possibly corresponds to TRBD1 (5 bases). The specimen was CD8+ T cells from PBMCs. The CDR3 DNA reads TGTGCCAGCAGTCCTTATCAGGGCCAAGAGACCCAGTACTTC. Translating gives CASSPYQGQETQYF.